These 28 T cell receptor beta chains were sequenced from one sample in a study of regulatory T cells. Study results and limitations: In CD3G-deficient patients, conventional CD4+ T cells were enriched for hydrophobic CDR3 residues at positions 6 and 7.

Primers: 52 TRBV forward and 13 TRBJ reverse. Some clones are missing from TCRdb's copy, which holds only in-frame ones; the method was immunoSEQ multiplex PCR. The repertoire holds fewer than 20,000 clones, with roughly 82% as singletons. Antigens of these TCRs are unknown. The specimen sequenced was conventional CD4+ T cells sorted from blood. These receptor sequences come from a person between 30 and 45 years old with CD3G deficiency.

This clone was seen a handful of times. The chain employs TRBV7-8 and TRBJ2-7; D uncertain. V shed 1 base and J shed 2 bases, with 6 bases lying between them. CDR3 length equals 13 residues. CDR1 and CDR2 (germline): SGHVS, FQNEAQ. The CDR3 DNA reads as TGTGCCAGCAGCTTAGGACTCGCCTACGAGCAGTACTTC. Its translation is CASSLGLAYEQYF. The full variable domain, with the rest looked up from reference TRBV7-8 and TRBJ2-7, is GAGVSQSPRYKVAKRGQDVALRCDPISGHVSLFWYQQALGQGPEFLTYFQNEAQLDKSGLPSDRFFAERPEGSVSTLKIQRTQQEDSAVYLCASSLGLAYEQYFGPGTRLTVT.

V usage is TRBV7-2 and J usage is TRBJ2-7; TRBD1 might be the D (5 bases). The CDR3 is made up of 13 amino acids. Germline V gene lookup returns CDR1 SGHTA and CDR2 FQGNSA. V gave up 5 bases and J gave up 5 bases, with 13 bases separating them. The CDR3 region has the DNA TGTGCCAGCAGCCCCCAGCCAGGGCACGAGCAGTACTTC. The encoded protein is CASSPQPGHEQYF. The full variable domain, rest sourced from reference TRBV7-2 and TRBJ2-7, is GAGVSQSPSNKVTEKGKDVELRCDPISGHTALYWYRQSLGQGLEFLIYFQGNSAPDKSGLPSDRFSAERTGGSVSTLTIQRTQQEDSAVYLCASSPQPGHEQYFGPGTRLTVT.

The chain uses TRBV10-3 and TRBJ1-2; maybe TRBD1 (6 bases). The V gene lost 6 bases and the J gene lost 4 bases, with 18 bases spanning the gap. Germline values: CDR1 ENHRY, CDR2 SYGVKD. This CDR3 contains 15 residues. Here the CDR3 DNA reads TGTGCCATCAGCCTTGGGAGGGGGATAGGCTATGGCTACACCTTC. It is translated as CAISLGRGIGYGYTF.

CDR3 region: CASSSGDRGGTEAFF. CDR3 nucleotide sequence: TGCGCCAGCAGCTCGGGAGACAGGGGAGGCACTGAAGCTTTCTTT. The chain couples TRBV5-1 to TRBJ1-1; 8 bases agree with TRBD1. The CDR3 spans 15 residues. The trim removed 3 bases at V and 4 bases at J, leaving 8 bases unmatched. The germline gives CDR1 SGHRS, CDR2 YFSETQ.

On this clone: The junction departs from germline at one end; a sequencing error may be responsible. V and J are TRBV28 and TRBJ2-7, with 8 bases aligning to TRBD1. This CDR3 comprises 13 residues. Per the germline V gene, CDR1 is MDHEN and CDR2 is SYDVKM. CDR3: CASSLSDRGLIDF. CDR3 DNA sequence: TGTGCCAGCAGTTTATCCGACAGGGGCTTGATTGACTTC.

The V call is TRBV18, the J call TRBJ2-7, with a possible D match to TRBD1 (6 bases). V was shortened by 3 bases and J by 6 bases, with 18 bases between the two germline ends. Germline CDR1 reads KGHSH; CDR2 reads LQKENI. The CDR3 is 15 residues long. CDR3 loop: CASSPVEGPRGEQYF. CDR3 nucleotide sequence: TGTGCCAGCTCACCGGTTGAGGGACCCAGGGGCGAGCAGTACTTC.

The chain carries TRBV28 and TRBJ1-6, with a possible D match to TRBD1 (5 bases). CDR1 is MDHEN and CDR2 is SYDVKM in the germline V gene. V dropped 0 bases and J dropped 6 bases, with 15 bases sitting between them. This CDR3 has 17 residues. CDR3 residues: CASSLWGAGQGNSPLHF. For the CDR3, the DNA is TGTGCCAGCAGTTTATGGGGCGCTGGGCAGGGTAATTCACCCCTCCACTTT.

The CDR3 spells CASSRRYEQFF. The CDR3 DNA is TGTGCCAGCAGTCGCCGATATGAGCAGTTCTTC. The gene calls are TRBV28 and TRBJ2-1, with D uncertain. Germline values: CDR1 MDHEN, CDR2 SYDVKM. This CDR3 spans 11 amino acids. Trimming took 5 bases from V and 8 from J, leaving 7 bases between them. Variable domain in full (rest from reference TRBV28 and TRBJ2-1): DVKVTQSSRYLVKRTGEKVFLECVQDMDHENMFWYRQDPGLGLRLIYFSYDVKMKEKGDIPEGYSVSREKKERFSLILESASTNQTSMYLCASSRRYEQFFGPGTRLTVL.

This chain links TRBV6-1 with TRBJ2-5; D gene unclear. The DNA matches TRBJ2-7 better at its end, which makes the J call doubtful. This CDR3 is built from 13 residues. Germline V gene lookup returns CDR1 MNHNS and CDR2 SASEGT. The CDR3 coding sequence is TGTGCCAGCAGTGCGAGAGACTCCTACGAGCAGTACTTC. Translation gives CASSARDSYEQYF.

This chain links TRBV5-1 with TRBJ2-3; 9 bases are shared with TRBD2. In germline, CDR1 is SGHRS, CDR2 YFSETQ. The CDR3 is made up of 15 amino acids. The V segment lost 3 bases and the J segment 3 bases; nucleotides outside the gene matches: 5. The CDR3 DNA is TGCGCCAGCAGCTCTAGCGGGATTGTGACAGATACGCAGTATTTT. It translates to CASSSSGIVTDTQYF.

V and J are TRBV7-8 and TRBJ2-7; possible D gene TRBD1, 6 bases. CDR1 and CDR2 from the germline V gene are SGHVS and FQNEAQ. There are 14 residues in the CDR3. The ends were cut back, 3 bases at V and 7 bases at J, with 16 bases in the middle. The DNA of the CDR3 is TGTGCCAGCAGCTTCCATCCCAGGGGAGCGGAGCAGTACTTC. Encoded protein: CASSFHPRGAEQYF.

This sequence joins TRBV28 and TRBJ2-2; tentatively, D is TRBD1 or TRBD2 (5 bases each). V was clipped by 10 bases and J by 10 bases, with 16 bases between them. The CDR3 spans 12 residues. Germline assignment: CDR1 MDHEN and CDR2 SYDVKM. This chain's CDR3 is CATGTHLQELFF. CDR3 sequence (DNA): TGTGCCACCGGGACCCACCTCCAGGAGCTGTTTTTT. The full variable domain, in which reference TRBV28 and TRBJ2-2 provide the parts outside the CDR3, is DVKVTQSSRYLVKRTGEKVFLECVQDMDHENMFWYRQDPGLGLRLIYFSYDVKMKEKGDIPEGYSVSREKKERFSLILESASTNQTSMYLCATGTHLQELFFGEGSRLTVL.

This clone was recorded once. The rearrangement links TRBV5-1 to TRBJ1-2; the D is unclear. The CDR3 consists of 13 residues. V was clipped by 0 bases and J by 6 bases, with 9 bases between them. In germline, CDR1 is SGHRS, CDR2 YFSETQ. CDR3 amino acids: CASSLGWGHGYTF. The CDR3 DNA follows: TGCGCCAGCAGCTTGGGATGGGGTCATGGCTACACCTTC.

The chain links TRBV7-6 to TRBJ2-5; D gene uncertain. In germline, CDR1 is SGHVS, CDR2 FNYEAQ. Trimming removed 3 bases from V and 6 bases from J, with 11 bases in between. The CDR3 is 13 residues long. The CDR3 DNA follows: TGTGCCAGCAGCTTCGGAGATACGAAGACCCAGTACTTC. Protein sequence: CASSFGDTKTQYF.

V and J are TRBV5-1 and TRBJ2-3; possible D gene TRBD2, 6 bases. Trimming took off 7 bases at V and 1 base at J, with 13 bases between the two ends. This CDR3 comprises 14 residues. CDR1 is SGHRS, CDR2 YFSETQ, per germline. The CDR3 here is CASRERGGTDTQYF. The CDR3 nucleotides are TGCGCCAGCCGGGAGAGGGGCGGCACAGATACGCAGTATTTT.

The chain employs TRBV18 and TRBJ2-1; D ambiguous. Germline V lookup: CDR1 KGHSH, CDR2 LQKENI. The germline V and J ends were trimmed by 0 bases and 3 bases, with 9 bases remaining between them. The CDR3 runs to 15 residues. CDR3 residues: CASSPPSRGYNEQFF. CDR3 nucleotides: TGTGCCAGCTCACCACCCAGCCGCGGCTACAATGAGCAGTTCTTC.

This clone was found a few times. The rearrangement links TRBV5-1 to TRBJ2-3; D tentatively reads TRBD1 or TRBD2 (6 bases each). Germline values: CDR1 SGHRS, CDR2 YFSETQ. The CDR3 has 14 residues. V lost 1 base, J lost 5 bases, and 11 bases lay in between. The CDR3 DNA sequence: TGCGCCAGCAGCTTGAGCCGGGGGCAAGATACGCAGTATTTT. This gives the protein CASSLSRGQDTQYF.

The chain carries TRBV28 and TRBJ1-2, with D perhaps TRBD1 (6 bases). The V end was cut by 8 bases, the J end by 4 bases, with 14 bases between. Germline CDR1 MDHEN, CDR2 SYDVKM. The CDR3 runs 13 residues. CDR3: CASSPGATYGYTF. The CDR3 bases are TGTGCCAGCTCACCAGGGGCTACCTATGGCTACACCTTC.

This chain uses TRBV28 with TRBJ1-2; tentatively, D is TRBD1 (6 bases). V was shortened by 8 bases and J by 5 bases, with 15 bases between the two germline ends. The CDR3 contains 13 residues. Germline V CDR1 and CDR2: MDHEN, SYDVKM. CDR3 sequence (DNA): TGTGCCAGCCAAAAGGGGGGCGGATATGGCTACACCTTC. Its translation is CASQKGGGYGYTF.

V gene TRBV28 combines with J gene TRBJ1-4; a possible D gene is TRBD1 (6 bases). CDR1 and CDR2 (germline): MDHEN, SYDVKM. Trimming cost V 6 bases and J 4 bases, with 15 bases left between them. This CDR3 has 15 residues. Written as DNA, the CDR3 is TGTGCCAGCAGCCCATTGGGCAGGGGTAATGAAAAACTGTTTTTT. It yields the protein CASSPLGRGNEKLFF.

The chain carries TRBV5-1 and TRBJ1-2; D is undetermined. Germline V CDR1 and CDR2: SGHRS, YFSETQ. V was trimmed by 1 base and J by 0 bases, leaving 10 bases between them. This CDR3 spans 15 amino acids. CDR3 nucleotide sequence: TGCGCCAGCAGCTTGACCGGAACCGCTAACTATGGCTACACCTTC. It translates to CASSLTGTANYGYTF. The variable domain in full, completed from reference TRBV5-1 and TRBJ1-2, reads KAGVTQTPRYLIKTRGQQVTLSCSPISGHRSVSWYQQTPGQGLQFLFEYFSETQRNKGNFPGRFSGRQFSNSRSEMNVSTLELGDSALYLCASSLTGTANYGYTFGSGTRLTVV.

CDR3 in amino acids: CASTKGGANTGELFF. The CDR3 DNA is TGTGCCAGCACCAAGGGTGGCGCGAACACCGGGGAGCTGTTTTTT. The chain uses TRBV11-2 and TRBJ2-2; D is unresolved. V was trimmed by 7 bases and J by 0 bases, leaving 12 bases between them. Germline lookup yields CDR1 SGHAT and CDR2 FQNNGV. The CDR3 is 15 amino acids.

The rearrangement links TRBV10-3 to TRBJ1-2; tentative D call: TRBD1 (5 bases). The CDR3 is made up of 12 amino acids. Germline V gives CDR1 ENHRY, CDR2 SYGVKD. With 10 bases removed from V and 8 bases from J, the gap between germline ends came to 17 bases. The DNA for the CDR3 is TGTGCCACCCGGAGGGGCCCTGGCGGCTACACCTTC. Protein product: CATRRGPGGYTF.

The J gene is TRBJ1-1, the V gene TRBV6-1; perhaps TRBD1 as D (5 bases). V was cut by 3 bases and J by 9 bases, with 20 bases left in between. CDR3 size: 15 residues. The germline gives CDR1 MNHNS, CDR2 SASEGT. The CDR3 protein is CASSEAAGVWGKAFF. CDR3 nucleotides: TGTGCCAGCAGTGAGGCGGCCGGGGTGTGGGGGAAAGCTTTCTTT.

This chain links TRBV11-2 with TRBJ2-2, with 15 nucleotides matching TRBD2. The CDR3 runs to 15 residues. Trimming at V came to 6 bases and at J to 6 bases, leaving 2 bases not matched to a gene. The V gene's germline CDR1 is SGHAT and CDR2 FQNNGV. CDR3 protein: CASRWTSGRAGELFF. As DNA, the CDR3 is TGTGCCAGCAGGTGGACTAGCGGGAGGGCCGGGGAGCTGTTTTTT.

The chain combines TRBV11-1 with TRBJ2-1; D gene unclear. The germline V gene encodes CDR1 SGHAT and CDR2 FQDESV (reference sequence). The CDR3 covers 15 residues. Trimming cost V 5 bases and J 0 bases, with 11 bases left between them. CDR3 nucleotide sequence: TGTGCCAGCAGCCCTCACTCAAGCTCCTACAATGAGCAGTTCTTC. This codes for CASSPHSSSYNEQFF.

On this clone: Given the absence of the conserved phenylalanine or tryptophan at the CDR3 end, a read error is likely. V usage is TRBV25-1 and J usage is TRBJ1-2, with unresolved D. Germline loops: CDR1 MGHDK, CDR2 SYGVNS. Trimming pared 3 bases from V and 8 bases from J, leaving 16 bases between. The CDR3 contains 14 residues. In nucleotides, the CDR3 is TGTGCCAGCAGTGAGCTGCAACTCGGGAGCGGCTACACCCTC. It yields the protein CASSELQLGSGYTL.

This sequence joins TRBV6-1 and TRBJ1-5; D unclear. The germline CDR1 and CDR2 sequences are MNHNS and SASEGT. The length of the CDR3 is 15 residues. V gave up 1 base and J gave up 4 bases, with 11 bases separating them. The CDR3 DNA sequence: TGTGCCAGCAGTGAAGGGGAACTGCGGAATCAGCCCCAGCATTTT. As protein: CASSEGELRNQPQHF.